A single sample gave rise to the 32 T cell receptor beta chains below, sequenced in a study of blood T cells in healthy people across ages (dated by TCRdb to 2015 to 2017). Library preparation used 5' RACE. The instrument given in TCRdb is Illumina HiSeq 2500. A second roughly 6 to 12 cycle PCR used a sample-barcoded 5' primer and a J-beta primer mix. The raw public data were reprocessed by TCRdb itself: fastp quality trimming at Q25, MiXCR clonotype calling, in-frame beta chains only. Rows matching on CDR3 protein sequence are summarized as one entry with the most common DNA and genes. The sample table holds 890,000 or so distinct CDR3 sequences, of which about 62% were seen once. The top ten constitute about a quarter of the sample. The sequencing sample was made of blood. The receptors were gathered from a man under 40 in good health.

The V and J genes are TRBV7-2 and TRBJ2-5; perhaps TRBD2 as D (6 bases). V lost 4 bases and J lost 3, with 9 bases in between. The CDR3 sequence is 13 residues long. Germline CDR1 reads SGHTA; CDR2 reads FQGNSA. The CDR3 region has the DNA TGTGCCAGCAGCTCCCTAGCGAAAGAGACCCAGTACTTC. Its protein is CASSSLAKETQYF.

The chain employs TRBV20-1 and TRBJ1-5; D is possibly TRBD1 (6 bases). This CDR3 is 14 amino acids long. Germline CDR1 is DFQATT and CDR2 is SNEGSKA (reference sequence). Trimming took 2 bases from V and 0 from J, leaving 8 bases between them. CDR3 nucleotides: TGCAGTGCTAGAAAGGGGGATAGCAATCAGCCCCAGCATTTT. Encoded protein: CSARKGDSNQPQHF.

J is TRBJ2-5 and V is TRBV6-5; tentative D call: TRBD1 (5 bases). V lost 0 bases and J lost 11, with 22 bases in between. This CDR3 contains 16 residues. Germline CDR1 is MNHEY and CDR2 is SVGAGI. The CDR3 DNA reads TGTGCCAGCAGTTACTCAATCCCTGGGGCGGACAATGAGCAGTACTTC. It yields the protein CASSYSIPGADNEQYF.

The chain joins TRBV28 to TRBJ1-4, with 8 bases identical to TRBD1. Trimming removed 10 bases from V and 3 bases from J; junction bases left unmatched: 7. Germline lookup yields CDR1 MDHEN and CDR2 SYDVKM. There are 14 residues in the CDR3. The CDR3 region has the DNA TGTGCCATCGAGGACAGGGCGGCTAATGAAAAACTGTTTTTT. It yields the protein CAIEDRAANEKLFF.

CDR3: CASSVEREAEQFF. The CDR3 region has the DNA TGTGCCAGCAGTGTGGAAAGGGAAGCTGAGCAGTTCTTC. V gene TRBV2 combines with J gene TRBJ2-1; D remains ambiguous. There are 13 residues in the CDR3. Germline V gene sequence: CDR1 SNHLY, CDR2 FYNNEI. Trimming removed 4 bases from V and 9 bases from J, with 13 bases in between.

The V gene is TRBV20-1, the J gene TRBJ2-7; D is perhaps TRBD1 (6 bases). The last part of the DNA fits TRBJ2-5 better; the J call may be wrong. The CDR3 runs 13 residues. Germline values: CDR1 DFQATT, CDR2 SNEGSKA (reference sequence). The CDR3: CSAKTGLWETQYF. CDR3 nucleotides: TGCAGTGCTAAAACAGGGTTGTGGGAGACCCAGTACTTC.

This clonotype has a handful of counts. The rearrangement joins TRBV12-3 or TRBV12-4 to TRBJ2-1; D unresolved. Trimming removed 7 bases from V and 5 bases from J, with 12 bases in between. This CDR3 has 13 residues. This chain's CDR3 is CASTLGFHNEQFF. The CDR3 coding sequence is TGTGCCAGCACCCTCGGATTTCACAATGAGCAGTTCTTC.

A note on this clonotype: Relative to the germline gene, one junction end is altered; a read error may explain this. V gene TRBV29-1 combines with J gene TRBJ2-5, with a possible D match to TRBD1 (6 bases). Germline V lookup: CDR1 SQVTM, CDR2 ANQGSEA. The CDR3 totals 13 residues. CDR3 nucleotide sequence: TGCAGCTTACGGACAGATACCCAAGAGACCCAGTGCTTC. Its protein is CSLRTDTQETQCF. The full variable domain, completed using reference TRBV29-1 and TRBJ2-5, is SAVISQKPSRDICQRGTSLTIQCQVDSQVTMMFWYRQQPGQSLTLIATANQGSEATYESGFVIDKFPISRPNLTFSTLTVSNMSPEDSSIYLCSLRTDTQETQCFGPGTRLLVL.

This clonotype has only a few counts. CDR3 coding DNA: TGTGCCAGCAGAGTGACAGGGGCCTACGAGCAGTACTTC. It encodes CASRVTGAYEQYF. This chain uses TRBV12-3 or TRBV12-4 with TRBJ2-7; 8 bases agree with TRBD1. This CDR3 has 13 residues. The trim removed 6 bases at V and 2 bases at J, leaving 3 bases unmatched.

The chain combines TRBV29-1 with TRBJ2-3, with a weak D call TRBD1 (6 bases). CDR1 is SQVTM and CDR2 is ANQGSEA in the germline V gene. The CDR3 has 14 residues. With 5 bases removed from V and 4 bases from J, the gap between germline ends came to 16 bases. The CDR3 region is CSVYGRGPADTQYF. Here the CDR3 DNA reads TGCAGCGTTTACGGCAGGGGCCCAGCAGATACGCAGTATTTT.

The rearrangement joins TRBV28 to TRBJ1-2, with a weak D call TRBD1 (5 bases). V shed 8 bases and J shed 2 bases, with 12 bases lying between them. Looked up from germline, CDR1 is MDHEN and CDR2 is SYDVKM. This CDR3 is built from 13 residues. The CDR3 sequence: CASVQHRNYGYTF. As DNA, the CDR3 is TGTGCCAGCGTTCAACACAGGAACTATGGCTACACCTTC.

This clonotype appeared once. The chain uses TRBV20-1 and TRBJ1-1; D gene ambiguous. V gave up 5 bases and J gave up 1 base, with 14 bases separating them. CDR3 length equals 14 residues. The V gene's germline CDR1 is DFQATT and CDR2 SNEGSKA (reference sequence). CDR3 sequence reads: CSAPAPGRNTEAFF. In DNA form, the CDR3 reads TGCAGTGCTCCCGCGCCGGGGAGGAACACTGAAGCTTTCTTT.

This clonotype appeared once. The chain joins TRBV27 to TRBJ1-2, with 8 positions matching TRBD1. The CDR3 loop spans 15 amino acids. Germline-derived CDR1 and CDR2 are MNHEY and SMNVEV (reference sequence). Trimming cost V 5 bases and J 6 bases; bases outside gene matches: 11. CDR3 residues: CASSEPGGAVDGYTF. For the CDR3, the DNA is TGTGCCAGCAGTGAACCAGGGGGCGCGGTGGATGGCTACACCTTC.

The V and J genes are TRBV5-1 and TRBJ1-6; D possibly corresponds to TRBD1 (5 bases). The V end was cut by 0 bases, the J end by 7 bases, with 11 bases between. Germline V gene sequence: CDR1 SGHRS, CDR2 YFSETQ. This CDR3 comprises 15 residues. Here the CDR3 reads CASSLEGAENSPLHF. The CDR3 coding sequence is TGCGCCAGCAGCTTGGAAGGGGCGGAAAATTCACCCCTCCACTTT.

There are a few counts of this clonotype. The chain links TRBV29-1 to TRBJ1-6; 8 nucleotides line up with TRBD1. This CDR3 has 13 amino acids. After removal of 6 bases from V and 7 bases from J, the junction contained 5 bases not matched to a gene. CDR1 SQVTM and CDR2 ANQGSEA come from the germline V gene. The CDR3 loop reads CSVKDRANSPLHF. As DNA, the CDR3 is TGCAGCGTGAAGGACAGGGCAAATTCACCCCTCCACTTT. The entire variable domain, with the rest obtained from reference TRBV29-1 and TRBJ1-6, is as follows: SAVISQKPSRDICQRGTSLTIQCQVDSQVTMMFWYRQQPGQSLTLIATANQGSEATYESGFVIDKFPISRPNLTFSTLTVSNMSPEDSSIYLCSVKDRANSPLHFGNGTRLTVT.

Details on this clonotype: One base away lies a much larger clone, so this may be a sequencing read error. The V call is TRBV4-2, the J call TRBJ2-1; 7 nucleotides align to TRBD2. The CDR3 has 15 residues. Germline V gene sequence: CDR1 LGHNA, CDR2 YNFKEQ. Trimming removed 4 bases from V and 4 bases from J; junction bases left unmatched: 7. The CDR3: CASSPRRAGYNEQFF. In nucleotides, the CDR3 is TGTGCCAGCAGCCCCAGACGAGCGGGGTACAATGAGCAGTTCTTC.

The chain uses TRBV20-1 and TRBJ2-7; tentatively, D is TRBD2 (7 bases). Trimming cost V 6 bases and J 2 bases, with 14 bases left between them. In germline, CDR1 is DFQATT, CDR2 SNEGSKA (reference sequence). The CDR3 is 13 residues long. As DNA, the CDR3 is TGCAGTGCAGGGGGGGGAATCCCCTACGAGCAGTACTTC. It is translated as CSAGGGIPYEQYF.

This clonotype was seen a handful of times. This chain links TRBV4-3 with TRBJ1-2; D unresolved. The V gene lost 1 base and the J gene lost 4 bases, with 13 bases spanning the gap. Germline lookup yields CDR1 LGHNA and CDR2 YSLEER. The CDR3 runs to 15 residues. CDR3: CASSQVQPAGYGYTF. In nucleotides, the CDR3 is TGCGCCAGCAGCCAAGTACAGCCCGCAGGCTATGGCTACACCTTC.

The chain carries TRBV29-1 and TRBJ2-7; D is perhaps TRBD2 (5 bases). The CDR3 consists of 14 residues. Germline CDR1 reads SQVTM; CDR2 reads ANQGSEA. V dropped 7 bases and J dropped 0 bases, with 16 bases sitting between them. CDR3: CSAAPGSLSYEQYF. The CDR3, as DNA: TGCAGCGCCGCCCCGGGAAGCCTCTCCTACGAGCAGTACTTC.

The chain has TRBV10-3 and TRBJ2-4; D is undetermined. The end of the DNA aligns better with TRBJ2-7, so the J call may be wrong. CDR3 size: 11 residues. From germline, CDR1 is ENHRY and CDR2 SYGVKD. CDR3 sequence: CASQSGYEQYF. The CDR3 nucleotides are TGTGCCTCCCAGTCCGGCTACGAGCAGTACTTC.

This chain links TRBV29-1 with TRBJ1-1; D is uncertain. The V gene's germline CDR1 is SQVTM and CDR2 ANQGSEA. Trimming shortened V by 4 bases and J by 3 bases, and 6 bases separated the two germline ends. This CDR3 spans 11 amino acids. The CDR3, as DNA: TGCAGCGTTGTGGGTTACACTGAAGCTTTCTTT. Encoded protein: CSVVGYTEAFF.

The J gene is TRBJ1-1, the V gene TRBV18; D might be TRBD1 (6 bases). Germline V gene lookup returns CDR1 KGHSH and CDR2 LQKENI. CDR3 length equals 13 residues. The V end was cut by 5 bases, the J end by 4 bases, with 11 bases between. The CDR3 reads CASSAGQTTEAFF. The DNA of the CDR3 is TGTGCCAGCTCAGCCGGACAGACCACTGAAGCTTTCTTT.

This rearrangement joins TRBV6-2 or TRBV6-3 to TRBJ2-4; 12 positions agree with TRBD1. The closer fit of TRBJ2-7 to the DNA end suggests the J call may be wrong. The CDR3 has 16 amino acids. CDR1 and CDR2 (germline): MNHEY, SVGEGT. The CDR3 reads CASSSIRDRGLYEQYF. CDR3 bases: TGTGCCAGCAGTTCAATCCGGGACAGGGGGCTTTACGAGCAGTACTTC.

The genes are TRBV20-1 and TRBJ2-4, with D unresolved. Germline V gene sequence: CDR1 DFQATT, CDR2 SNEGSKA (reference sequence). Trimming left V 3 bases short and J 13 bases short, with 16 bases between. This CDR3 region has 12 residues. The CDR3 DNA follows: TGCAGTGCTAGTTACAAAACTAAACAGCAGTACTTC. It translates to CSASYKTKQQYF.

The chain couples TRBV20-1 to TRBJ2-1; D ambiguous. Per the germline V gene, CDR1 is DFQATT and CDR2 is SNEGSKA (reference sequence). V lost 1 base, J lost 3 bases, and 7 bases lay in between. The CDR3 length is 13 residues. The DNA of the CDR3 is TGCAGTGCTAGAGTGACAAACTACAATGAGCAGTTCTTC. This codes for CSARVTNYNEQFF.

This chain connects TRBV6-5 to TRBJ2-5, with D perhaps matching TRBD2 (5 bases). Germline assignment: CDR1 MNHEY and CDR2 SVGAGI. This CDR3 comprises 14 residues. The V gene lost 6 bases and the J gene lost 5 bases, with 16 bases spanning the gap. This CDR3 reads CASSRRPPGETQYF. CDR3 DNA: TGTGCCAGCAGCCGTCGACCGCCGGGGGAGACCCAGTACTTC.

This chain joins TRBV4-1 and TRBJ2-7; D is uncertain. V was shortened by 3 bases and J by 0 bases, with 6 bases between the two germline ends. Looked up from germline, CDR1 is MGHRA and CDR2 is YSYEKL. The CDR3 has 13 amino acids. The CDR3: CASSQLGSYEQYF. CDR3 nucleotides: TGCGCCAGCAGCCAGTTGGGCTCCTACGAGCAGTACTTC.

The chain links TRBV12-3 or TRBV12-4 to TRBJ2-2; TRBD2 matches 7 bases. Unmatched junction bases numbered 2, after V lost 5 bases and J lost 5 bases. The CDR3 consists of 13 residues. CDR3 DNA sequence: TGTGCCAGCAGTCCGGGGGGAACCGGGGAGCTGTTTTTT. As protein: CASSPGGTGELFF.

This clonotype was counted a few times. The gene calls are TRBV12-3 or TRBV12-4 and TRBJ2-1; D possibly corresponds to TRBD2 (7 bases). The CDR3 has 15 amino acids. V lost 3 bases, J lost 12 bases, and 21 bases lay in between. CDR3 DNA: TGTGCCAGCAGTTTGATCATGGGGGCGGGAGCAGTGCAGTTCTTC. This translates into CASSLIMGAGAVQFF.

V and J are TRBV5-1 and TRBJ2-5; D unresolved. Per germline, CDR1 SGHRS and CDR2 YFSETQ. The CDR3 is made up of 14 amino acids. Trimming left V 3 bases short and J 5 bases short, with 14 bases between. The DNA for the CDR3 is TGCGCCAGCAGCTGGACCCGATCGGTCGAGACCCAGTACTTC. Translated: CASSWTRSVETQYF. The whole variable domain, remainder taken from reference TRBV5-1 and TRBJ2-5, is KAGVTQTPRYLIKTRGQQVTLSCSPISGHRSVSWYQQTPGQGLQFLFEYFSETQRNKGNFPGRFSGRQFSNSRSEMNVSTLELGDSALYLCASSWTRSVETQYFGPGTRLLVL.

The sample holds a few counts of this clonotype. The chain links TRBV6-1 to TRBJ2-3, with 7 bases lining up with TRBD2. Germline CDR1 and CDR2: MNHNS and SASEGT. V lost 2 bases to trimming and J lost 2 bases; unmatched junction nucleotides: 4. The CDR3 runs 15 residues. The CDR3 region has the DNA TGTGCCAGCAGTGAACAGGGACTACCCACAGATACGCAGTATTTT. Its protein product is CASSEQGLPTDTQYF.

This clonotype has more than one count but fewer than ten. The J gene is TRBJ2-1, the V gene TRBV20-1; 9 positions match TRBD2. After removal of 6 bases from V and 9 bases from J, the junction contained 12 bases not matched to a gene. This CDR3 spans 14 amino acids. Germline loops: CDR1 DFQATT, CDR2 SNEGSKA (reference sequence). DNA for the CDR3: TGCAGTGCGGGTAGTCCTAGCGGGAATGGTGAGCAGTTCTTC. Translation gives CSAGSPSGNGEQFF.